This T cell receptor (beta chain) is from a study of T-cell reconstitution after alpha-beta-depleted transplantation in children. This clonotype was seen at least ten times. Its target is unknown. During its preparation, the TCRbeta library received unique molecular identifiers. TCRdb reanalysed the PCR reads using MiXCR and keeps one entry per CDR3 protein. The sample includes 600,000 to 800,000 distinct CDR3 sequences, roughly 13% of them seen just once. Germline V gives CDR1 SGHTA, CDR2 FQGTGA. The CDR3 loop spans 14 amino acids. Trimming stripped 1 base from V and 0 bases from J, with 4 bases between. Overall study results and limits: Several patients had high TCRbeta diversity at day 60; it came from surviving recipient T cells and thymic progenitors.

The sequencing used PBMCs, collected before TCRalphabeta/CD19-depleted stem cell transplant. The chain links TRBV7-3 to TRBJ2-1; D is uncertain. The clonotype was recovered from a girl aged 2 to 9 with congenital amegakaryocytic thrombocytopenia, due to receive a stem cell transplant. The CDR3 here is CASSLMGSYNEQFF. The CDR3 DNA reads TGTGCCAGCAGCTTAATGGGCTCCTACAATGAGCAGTTCTTC. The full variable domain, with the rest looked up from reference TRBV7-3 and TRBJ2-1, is GAGVSQTPSNKVTEKGKYVELRCDPISGHTALYWYRQSLGQGPEFLIYFQGTGAADDSGLPNDRFFAVRPEGSVSTLKIQRTERGDSAVYLCASSLMGSYNEQFFGPGTRLTVL.